The entry below describes one T cell receptor (beta chain). The antigen this receptor binds is unknown. The CDR3 extends 3 residues past the end of the read, so its final part is completed from the germline J gene. Using the immunoSEQ assay, multiplex PCR amplified TCR beta CDR3 regions from an average of approximately 1.1 ug of genomic DNA per sample. The assay corrected primer bias using a complete synthetic TCR repertoire to establish an amplification baseline. Amplicons were sequenced on the Illumina platform. Regarding the original processing steps: Error correction of the sequences involved clustering with frequency ratios plus a modified nearest-neighbor algorithm, after which the sequences were analyzed in the immunoSEQ Analyzer using IMGT gene definitions. At each rarefaction depth, TCR richness and evenness were averaged across 20 rarefaction repeats, and any sample with fewer sequences than the depth was left out. Relative abundances of V, D and J genes were compared between groups using Wilcoxon rank sum tests, with FDR correction applied. In the blinded duplicates, the intraclass correlation was roughly 96% for TCR richness and averaged approximately 82% across fewer than 80 gene segments. Sourced from immuneACCESS, this table was stored by TCRdb with only in-frame sequences that have V and J called. A share of the clones is absent; for the studies checked, an unresolved V gene accounts for under half, and the remainder has no known explanation. V and J calls and clone size follow that table, whereas D and trimming were derived from the DNA. The sample's table lists a count of tens of thousands of clones. Of the sample, 7% to 9.5% falls within the top ten clones.

Every participant had a single incident cervical HPV16 infection, and prevalent HPV16 infections were excluded. Cervical HPV DNA was detected with MY09/MY11 PCR, and genotyping was done by dot-blot hybridization. Around 16 mL of heparinized blood were centrifuged, and the buffy coat was aliquoted, frozen at -30°C, then stored at -80°C. Genomic DNA was extracted from buffy coat specimens using QIAGEN kits. The source of the sample is a study of T cells in women clearing cervical HPV infection (dated by TCRdb to 2017 to 2018). Turning to the overall study: Cases were 25 women with histologically confirmed HPV16-related CIN3 or worse, including a couple of invasive cancers. Blood from cases was collected at the visit where the lesion was first found, while blood from controls was collected once the infection could no longer be detected. Nested within Costa Rica's Guanacaste HPV Natural History Study, an exploratory proof-of-principle case-control study compared TCR repertoires across cervical HPV16 outcomes. Cases and controls were matched on year of sample collection and on age within five years. Controls were under 30 women whose single incident HPV16 infection cleared within 12 months without precancer or cancer developing. Cases had a median age of almost 35 years and controls had a median age of 38, with no significant differences in baseline characteristics. As quality controls, five blinded duplicates were added to each group, bringing the total to 60 or so samples made up of 50 or so participants and 10 replicates. For cases, the median interval between lesion detection and blood sampling was more than 130 days, with an interquartile range of roughly 90 to 230 days. In the parent cohort, roughly 10,000 women aged 18 or older were enrolled in Guanacaste, Costa Rica, during about 1993 to 1994 and were followed for more than 6 years. Since only a few of the women had HLA typing available, the possibility that HLA type was acting as a confounder could not be ruled out. The full study reports these points: By combining richness with V gene abundances, random forest classifiers separated cases from controls with an estimated AUC of less than 0.85. Significantly higher TCR repertoire richness was observed in CIN3+ cases than in controls across sequencing depths, whereas no difference in evenness was found. Because of the cross-sectional design, the study could not determine whether the associations came before infection or resulted from infection, and neither effector/memory subsets nor HPV-specific T cells were isolated. Because the number of T cells in each sample was unknown, differences in richness could reflect differing T-cell content rather than repertoire biology. Lower TRBV6-7 relative abundance was observed in cases than in controls (around 0.1% versus 0.15%; Bonferroni P = 0.0008).

From its cysteine to its phenylalanine, the CDR3 spans 18 amino acids. Of the CDR3's DNA, 45 bases were read; they are in frame from base 1. V is clipped by 3 bases and J by 2 bases, and the sequence between their germline boundaries is 19 bases long. According to the germline V gene, CDR1 reads KGHSH and CDR2 reads LQKENI. The chain is assembled from TRBV18 and TRBJ1-4, with a tentative D gene TRBD1 over 6 matching bases. This clonotype was obtained from a woman between 18 and 70 years old with a cervical HPV16 infection that either progressed to CIN3+ or cleared (not recorded which). Material: blood buffy coat. The sequenced CDR3 bases are TGTGCCAGCTCACCGAAACTGGGGACACGTTCGACTAATGAAAAA. Its coded protein is CASSPKLGTRSTNEK. Given in full, the CDR3 is CASSPKLGTRSTNEKLFF.